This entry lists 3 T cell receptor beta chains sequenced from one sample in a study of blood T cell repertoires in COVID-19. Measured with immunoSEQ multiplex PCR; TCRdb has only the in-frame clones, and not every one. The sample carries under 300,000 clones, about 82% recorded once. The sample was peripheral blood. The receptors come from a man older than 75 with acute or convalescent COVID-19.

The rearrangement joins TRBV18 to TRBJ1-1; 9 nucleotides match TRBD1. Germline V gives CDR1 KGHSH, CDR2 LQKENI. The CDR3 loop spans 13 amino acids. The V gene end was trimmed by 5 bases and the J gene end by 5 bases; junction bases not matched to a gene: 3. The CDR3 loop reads CASSRDRETEAFF. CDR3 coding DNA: TGTGCCAGCTCAAGGGACAGGGAAACTGAAGCTTTCTTT.

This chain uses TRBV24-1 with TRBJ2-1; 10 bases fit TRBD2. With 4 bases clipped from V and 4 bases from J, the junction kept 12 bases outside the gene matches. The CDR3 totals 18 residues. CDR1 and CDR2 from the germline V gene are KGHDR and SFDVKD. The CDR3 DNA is TGTGCCACCAGTGAGCCTAGCGGGAGAAATACAGGGTACAATGAGCAGTTCTTC. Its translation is CATSEPSGRNTGYNEQFF.

Here the CDR3 DNA reads TGTGCCAGCAGTTTATTCCGGGGAATGGCAGGGGGCCCCGGTGGTCTCTATGGCTACACCTTC. Protein sequence: CASSLFRGMAGGPGGLYGYTF. V is TRBV28 and J is TRBJ1-2, with 8 bases aligning to TRBD1. CDR1 is MDHEN and CDR2 is SYDVKM in the germline V gene. With 1 base clipped from V and 4 bases from J, the junction kept 23 bases outside the gene matches. The CDR3 contains 21 residues.